The 29 T cell receptor beta chains given below trace back to one sample, sequenced in a study of tumor and adjacent non-tumor tissue in lung cancer. A modified ARM-PCR protocol with three rounds of nested PCR amplified TCRbeta. TCRdb called the multiplex PCR reads again in MiXCR, with one record for every CDR3 protein. This sample has 65,000 to 75,000 distinct CDR3 sequences, with roughly 77% found just once. The template was RNA from unsorted bulk tissue. This non-tumor lung sample came from over 3 cm beyond the tumor edge. Sequenced: distant non-tumor lung tissue. All receptors come from a man in his 60s with non-small cell lung cancer.

About this clonotype itself: Relative to the germline gene, one junction end is altered; a read error may explain this. The chain combines TRBV7-8 with TRBJ1-2; tentatively, D is TRBD1 (6 bases). This CDR3 is 15 amino acids long. Germline V gives CDR1 SGHVS, CDR2 FQNEAQ. DNA of the CDR3: TGTGCCAGCAGCTTAATGACAGGCCCTAAGTATGGTTACACCTTT. Translation gives CASSLMTGPKYGYTF.

The table lists this clonotype with many counts. This chain connects TRBV2 to TRBJ2-2; D unclear. The CDR3 has 11 amino acids. Germline V gene data show CDR1 as SNHLY and CDR2 as FYNNEI. V was pared by 2 bases and J by 6 bases, with 1 base between. The CDR3 coding sequence is TGTGCCAGCAGTGAATCCGGGGAGCTGTTTTTT. It codes for CASSESGELFF.

As to this clonotype: At one end, the junction sequence differs from germline, possibly due to a read error. V usage is TRBV6-1 and J usage is TRBJ2-3; D uncertain. Germline V gene data show CDR1 as MNHNS and CDR2 as SASEGT. This CDR3 has 12 residues. The CDR3 here is CASTLSIDTQYF. The CDR3 region has the DNA TGTGCCAGCACTCTTAGCATAGATACGCAGTATTTT.

The genes are TRBV11-1 and TRBJ1-1, with D uncertain. This CDR3 comprises 13 residues. The germline CDR1 and CDR2 sequences are SGHAT and FQDESV (reference sequence). The CDR3 spells CTNSLAPGAGAFF. The CDR3 DNA follows: TGTACCAACAGCTTAGCGCCGGGAGCTGGAGCTTTCTTT.

Concerning this clonotype: At one of its ends the junction is not consistent with the germline gene, which may arise from a read error. The chain recombines TRBV4-2 with TRBJ1-5; 8 bases map to TRBD1. The CDR3 sequence is 15 residues long. CDR1 and CDR2 (germline): LGHNA, YNFKEQ. The CDR3 is CAISQIGTGKQPRHF. CDR3 bases: TGTGCCATCAGCCAGATCGGGACAGGCAAGCAGCCCCGGCATTTT.

Comment on this clonotype: The CDR3 carries no conserved terminal phenylalanine or tryptophan, so it likely arises from a read error. This chain joins TRBV6-1 and TRBJ2-5; D remains unclear. CDR1 is MNHNS, CDR2 SASEGT, per germline. This CDR3 has 12 residues. Trimming took 7 bases from V and 5 from J, leaving 11 bases between them. CDR3 in DNA: TGTGCCAGCACCTTCCACCGGGAGACCCAGTACTCC. Amino acid sequence: CASTFHRETQYS.

Note on this clonotype: A read error may account for a junction end that differs from germline. V is TRBV11-3 and J is TRBJ2-3, with D hard to call. CDR1 is SGHNT, CDR2 YENEEA, per germline. CDR3 length: 16 amino acids. CDR3 bases: TGTGCCAGCAGTTCCGGAATAGCAGATAGCACAGATAGGCAGTATTTT. Translated: CASSSGIADSTDRQYF.

This clonotype was seen a single time. An end of the junction differs from the germline gene, which may be a read error. V is TRBV11-1 and J is TRBJ1-1; no clear D. The CDR3 runs to 13 residues. From germline, CDR1 is SGHAT and CDR2 FQDESV (reference sequence). The DNA for the CDR3 is TGTGCCGGCAGCTTAGCGCGGGAGGCTGAAGCTTTCTTT. It encodes CAGSLAREAEAFF.

Note on this clonotype: A much larger clone sits a single nucleotide away, making a read error possible. The chain has TRBV28 and TRBJ2-4; D remains ambiguous. The V gene's germline CDR1 is MDHEN and CDR2 SYDVKM. The V and J ends lost 7 bases and 0 bases respectively, with 13 bases between them. The CDR3 contains 15 residues. CDR3 sequence (DNA): TGTGCCAGCAATGCACTCACAGTAGCCAAAAACATTCAGTACTTC. It encodes CASNALTVAKNIQYF.

This clonotype was recorded once. This is likely a read error, given that the CDR3 carries no conserved phenylalanine or tryptophan at its end. Here the CDR3 reads CTSSELRGEQETQYL. CDR3 DNA: TGTACCAGCAGTGAACTTAGGGGGGAGCAAGAGACCCAGTACTTA. The chain employs TRBV6-1 and TRBJ2-5; either TRBD1 or TRBD2 may fit D (6 bases each). This CDR3 has 15 amino acids. From germline, CDR1 is MNHNS and CDR2 SASEGT.

This clonotype was detected only once. One junction end does not reproduce the germline sequence, and a read error may be involved. This chain links TRBV6-6 with TRBJ1-4; perhaps TRBD1 as D (6 bases). In germline, CDR1 is MNHNY, CDR2 SVGAGI (reference sequence). This CDR3 contains 16 residues. This CDR3 reads CVSFGRGGARREKLFF. The CDR3 bases are TGTGTCAGCTTCGGGCGAGGGGGTGCGAGGCGAGAAAAACTGTTTTTT.

Concerning this clonotype: An end of the junction differs from the germline gene, which may be a read error. The chain joins TRBV6-1 to TRBJ2-3, with D possibly TRBD1 on 6 matching bases. The CDR3 totals 16 residues. The V gene's germline CDR1 is MNHNS and CDR2 SASEGT. CDR3 region: CASGGGQAVSTDTQYF. The CDR3 region has the DNA TGTGCCAGCGGGGGCGGACAAGCGGTGAGCACGGATACGCAGTATTTT.

As concerns this clonotype: The germline gene is not matched at one end of the junction; a read error may be the cause. The rearrangement uses TRBV24-1 and TRBJ2-7; D is uncertain. The germline CDR1 and CDR2 sequences are KGHDR and SFDVKD. The CDR3 consists of 11 residues. In DNA, the CDR3 is TGTGCCACCGGTAAGAACTACGAACAGTACTTC. It codes for CATGKNYEQYF.

The J gene is TRBJ2-1, the V gene TRBV12-3 or TRBV12-4; D remains unclear. V lost 8 bases and J lost 0, with 17 bases in between. The length of the CDR3 is 16 residues. The CDR3 here is CASLNWPASSYNEQFF. CDR3 in DNA: TGTGCCAGCCTCAACTGGCCTGCAAGCTCCTACAATGAGCAGTTCTTC.

In regard to this clonotype: Given a much more abundant clone one base away, this may be a read error. V and J are TRBV28 and TRBJ1-5; unclear D gene. The germline V gene has CDR1 MDHEN and CDR2 SYDVKM. CDR3 length: 15 residues. CDR3 DNA sequence: TGTGCCAACAGTTTGACCTCCGGGTCTCATCAGCCCCAGCATTTT. This codes for CANSLTSGSHQPQHF.

By share, this clonotype counts as medium-sized. The chain joins TRBV29-1 to TRBJ2-5, with TRBD2 identical over 8 bases. V was pared by 4 bases and J by 3 bases, with 7 bases of the junction left unmatched. CDR1 SQVTM and CDR2 ANQGSEA come from the germline V gene. This CDR3 is built from 14 residues. The CDR3 is CSVAGGLAEETQYF. In DNA, the CDR3 is TGCAGCGTTGCCGGCGGACTAGCAGAAGAGACCCAGTACTTC.

This clonotype was seen a few times. Sequence at one end of the junction differs from germline and may be a read error. The chain employs TRBV12-5 and TRBJ2-1; 8 nucleotides align to TRBD2. CDR3 length equals 15 residues. CDR1 and CDR2 (germline): LGHNT, FRNRAP. CDR3 region: CVSGSGTSGYNEQFF. Written as DNA, the CDR3 is TGTGTTAGTGGTTCCGGGACTAGTGGCTACAATGAGCAGTTCTTC.

This clonotype was observed many times. V gene TRBV6-5 combines with J gene TRBJ2-5, with D perhaps TRBD2 (7 bases). This CDR3 has 14 amino acids. Germline CDR1 is MNHEY and CDR2 is SVGAGI. With 6 bases removed from V and 6 bases from J, the gap between germline ends came to 17 bases. The CDR3 bases are TGTGCCAGCAGGGGAGGGGGACCTATAAAGACCCAGTACTTC. Its translation is CASRGGGPIKTQYF.

A note on this clonotype: The final CDR3 position lacks the conserved phenylalanine or tryptophan, pointing to a likely read error. The V gene is TRBV11-1, the J gene TRBJ2-1; the match to TRBD2 covers 9 bases. CDR1 and CDR2 from the germline V gene are SGHAT and FQDESV (reference sequence). The junction had 10 bases not matched to a gene; V was cut back by 1 base and J by 9 bases. The CDR3 is 16 amino acids. The CDR3 nucleotides are TGTGCCAGCAGCTTAGGTAAACTAGCGGGCTACGGTGAGCAGTTCCTC. This encodes CASSLGKLAGYGEQFL.

The chain couples TRBV18 to TRBJ1-4; D uncertain. V was shortened by 2 bases and J by 0 bases, with 10 bases between the two germline ends. CDR1 and CDR2 from the germline V gene are KGHSH and LQKENI. This CDR3 has 16 residues. The CDR3 region is CASSPGPWATNEKLFF. In nucleotides, the CDR3 is TGTGCCAGCTCACCAGGCCCCTGGGCAACTAATGAAAAACTGTTTTTT.

On this clonotype: Since the CDR3 does not end with the conserved phenylalanine or tryptophan, this likely comes from a read error. The chain carries TRBV7-8 and TRBJ2-5, with D maybe TRBD2 (6 bases). The CDR3 has 16 residues. The V and J ends lost 5 bases and 7 bases respectively, with 23 bases between them. Per germline, CDR1 SGHVS and CDR2 FQNEAQ. DNA of the CDR3: TGTGCCAGCAGCCCCCAAGGGCGGGACCGGGGCGCGACCCAGTACATC. This codes for CASSPQGRDRGATQYI.

This clonotype was counted at least ten times. The V and J genes are TRBV28 and TRBJ2-5; D gene ambiguous. V was pared by 7 bases and J by 5 bases, with 8 bases between. Germline CDR1 is MDHEN and CDR2 is SYDVKM. This CDR3 contains 11 residues. CDR3 nucleotides: TGTGCCAGCACCTCTCGGGAGACCCAGTACTTC. Protein: CASTSRETQYF.

A note on this clonotype: The junction departs from germline at one end; a sequencing error may be responsible. The genes are TRBV6-5 and TRBJ2-1; D not resolved. This CDR3 comprises 13 residues. Germline CDR1 MNHEY, CDR2 SVGAGI. CDR3 amino acids: CASTDADCNEKFF. As DNA, the CDR3 is TGTGCCAGCACCGATGCGGATTGCAATGAGAAGTTCTTC.

A word on this clonotype: An end of the junction does not agree with germline; a read error may underlie this. The gene calls are TRBV6-1 and TRBJ1-5; D might be TRBD1 (5 bases). The CDR3 length is 15 residues. Germline-derived CDR1 and CDR2 are MNHNS and SASEGT. CDR3 loop: CVSGELRQCSQPQHF. CDR3 DNA: TGTGTCAGCGGTGAATTACGACAGTGTTCTCAGCCCCAGCATTTT.

The sample holds a few counts of this clonotype. Just one base apart from a much larger clone, this may be a read error. The genes are TRBV7-3 and TRBJ2-7; 10 bases match TRBD2. After removal of 8 bases from V and 6 bases from J, the junction contained 13 bases not matched to a gene. The CDR3 runs 15 residues. The germline V gene encodes CDR1 SGHTA and CDR2 FQGTGA. The CDR3 spells CASGIEAGGPIEQYF. CDR3 in DNA: TGTGCCAGCGGCATTGAAGCGGGAGGGCCGATCGAGCAGTACTTC.

As for this clonotype: The junction departs from germline at one end; a sequencing error may be responsible. The gene calls are TRBV28 and TRBJ2-7, with TRBD1 identical over 8 bases. The CDR3 has 14 amino acids. Germline CDR1 and CDR2: MDHEN and SYDVKM. CDR3 in DNA: TGTACCAGCAGTCCCAAGACAGGGGTAGACGAGCAGTACTTC. Translated: CTSSPKTGVDEQYF.

On this clonotype itself: One junction end disagrees with the germline gene, perhaps due to a read error. The chain carries TRBV10-3 and TRBJ2-3, with D possibly matching TRBD2 (6 bases). Germline-derived CDR1 and CDR2 are ENHRY and SYGVKD. CDR3 length: 14 amino acids. CDR3 nucleotides: TGTGCCGTCAGTGGACTATCGGGATCAGATACGCAGTATTTT. It is translated as CAVSGLSGSDTQYF.

On this clonotype: One junction end does not reproduce the germline sequence, and a read error may be involved. This chain links TRBV28 with TRBJ2-1; D is possibly TRBD1 (6 bases). The CDR3 runs to 14 residues. CDR1 MDHEN and CDR2 SYDVKM come from the germline V gene. The CDR3 nucleotides are TGTGCCTTGCAGGGAACGACAGGCTACAATGAACAGTTCTTC. It is translated as CALQGTTGYNEQFF.

Points on this clonotype: The CDR3 does not end in the conserved phenylalanine or tryptophan, so this is likely a read error. The rearrangement links TRBV4-2 to TRBJ2-3, with D unresolved. This CDR3 has 16 residues. CDR1 LGHNA and CDR2 YNFKEQ come from the germline V gene. CDR3 sequence (DNA): TGTGCCAGCAGCCAAGGAGGCACTAACGGCACAGTTACGCAGTATCTT. This gives the protein CASSQGGTNGTVTQYL.